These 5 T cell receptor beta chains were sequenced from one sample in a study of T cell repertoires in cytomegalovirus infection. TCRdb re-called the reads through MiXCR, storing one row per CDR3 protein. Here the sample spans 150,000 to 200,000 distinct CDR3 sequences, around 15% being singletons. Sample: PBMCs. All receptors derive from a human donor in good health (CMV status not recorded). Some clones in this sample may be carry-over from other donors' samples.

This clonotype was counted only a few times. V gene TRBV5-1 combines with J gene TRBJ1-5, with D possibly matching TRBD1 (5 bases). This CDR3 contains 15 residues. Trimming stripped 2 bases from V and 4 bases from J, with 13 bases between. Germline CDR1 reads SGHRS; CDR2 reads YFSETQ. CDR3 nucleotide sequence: TGCGCCAGCAGCTTAAATGGGGCAGAGAATCAGCCCCAGCATTTT. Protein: CASSLNGAENQPQHF.

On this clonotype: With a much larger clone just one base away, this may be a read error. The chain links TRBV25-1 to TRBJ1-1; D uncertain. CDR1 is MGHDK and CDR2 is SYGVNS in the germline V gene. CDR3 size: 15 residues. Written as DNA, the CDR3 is TGTGCCCGCAGTGATGGGGTTTACAGGAACACTGAAGCTTTCTTT. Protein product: CARSDGVYRNTEAFF.

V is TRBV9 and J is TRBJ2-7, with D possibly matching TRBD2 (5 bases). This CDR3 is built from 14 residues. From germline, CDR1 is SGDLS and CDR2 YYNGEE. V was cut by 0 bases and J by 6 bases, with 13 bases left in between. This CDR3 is CASSVERVATEQYF. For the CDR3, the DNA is TGTGCCAGCAGCGTAGAAAGGGTAGCGACCGAGCAGTACTTC.

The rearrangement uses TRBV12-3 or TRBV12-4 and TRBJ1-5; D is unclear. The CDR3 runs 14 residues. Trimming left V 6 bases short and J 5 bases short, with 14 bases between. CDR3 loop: CASRGPPDHQPQHF. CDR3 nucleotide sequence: TGTGCCAGCAGGGGCCCTCCGGACCATCAGCCCCAGCATTTT.

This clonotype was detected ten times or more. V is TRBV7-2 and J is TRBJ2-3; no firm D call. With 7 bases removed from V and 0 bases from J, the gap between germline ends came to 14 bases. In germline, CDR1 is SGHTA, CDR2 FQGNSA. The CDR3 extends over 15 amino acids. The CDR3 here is CASTVTQYSTDTQYF. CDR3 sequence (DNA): TGTGCCAGCACCGTAACTCAATACAGCACAGATACGCAGTATTTT.